This T cell receptor (beta chain) was documented in a study of pediatric ulcerative colitis. The germline gives CDR1 LGHNA, CDR2 YSLEER. V was clipped by 0 bases and J by 4 bases, with 7 bases between them. The CDR3 contains 14 residues. Sequencing depth was up to 500,000 reads per sample. Sequencing used immunoSEQ multiplex PCR; TCRdb keeps in-frame clones, though not all of them. The sample includes about 60,000 clones, over 70% of them seen just once. About this clone: Its matching antigen is unknown.

General observations from the study: Substantially fewer templates came from two patients' blood samples. Rectal repertoires separated controls, mild-moderate and acute severe colitis.

The chain couples TRBV4-3 to TRBJ1-5; D remains unclear. The clonotype originates from a boy aged 5-17 years who was a control in a study of pediatric ulcerative colitis. Sequences were obtained from blood. The CDR3 loop is CASSQDERNQPQHF. The DNA for the CDR3 is TGCGCCAGCAGCCAAGATGAAAGGAATCAGCCCCAGCATTTT.